The rows below give T cell receptor beta chains drawn from one sample of a study of human T cells and chemical hapten exposure. One entry per CDR3 protein, called by TCRdb with MiXCR from the RACE reads. Of 300,000 to 450,000 distinct CDR3 sequences listed, 5% to 6.5% are singletons. The material was whole blood, obtained in connection with sensitization to the hapten diphenylcyclopropenone (DPC). The receptor source for this set is a woman aged 45 to 65 with alopecia areata. Some clones in this sample may be carry-over from other donors' samples. The CDR3 runs from the conserved cysteine through the conserved F or W. A D gene is named only where the DNA matches it firmly. Expanded clones get a size class; other rows say once, few or many, or leave the size out.

D,J,size,V,DNA,CDR3
-,TRBJ1-1,many,TRBV9,TGTGCCAGCAGCGTAGGGGACGATATTGAAGCTTTCTTT,CASSVGDDIEAFF
-,TRBJ2-7,-,TRBV20-1,TGCAGTGCTACGGGACGCCGCTCCTACGAGCAGTACTTC,CSATGRRSYEQYF
TRBD2,TRBJ2-7,-,TRBV2,TGTGCCAGCAGTGAGACTAGCGGGGGAGTCGAGCAGTACTTC,CASSETSGGVEQYF
-,TRBJ1-6,-,TRBV20-1,TGCAGTGCTAGTGAAGGGCTTAATTCACCCCTCCACTTT,CSASEGLNSPLHF
-,TRBJ2-1,few,TRBV4-1,TGCGCCAGCAGCCAAGATACAGACAATGAGCAGTTCTTC,CASSQDTDNEQFF
-,TRBJ2-6,many,TRBV4-3,TGCGCCAGCAGCCGAGAACAGGGGGGGCCTGGGGCCAACGTCCTGACTTTC,CASSREQGGPGANVLTF
-,TRBJ2-7,many,TRBV9,TGTGCCAGCAGTGCCGGGGACTCCTACGAGCAGTACTTC,CASSAGDSYEQYF
TRBD1,TRBJ1-1,-,TRBV7-2,TGTGCCAGCAGCAAAGGACAGGGGGGTCTCCTCTCTGAAGCTTTCTTT,CASSKGQGGLLSEAFF
-,TRBJ2-3,once,TRBV6-6,TGTGCCAGCACCTCCGAGTCCTCATACACATATACGCAGTATTTT,CASTSESSYTYTQYF
-,TRBJ2-5,few,TRBV11-2,TGTGCCAGCAGCTTAGAGGCTAGCGCAAAGGAGACCCAGTACTTC,CASSLEASAKETQYF
-,TRBJ1-6,-,TRBV6-5,TGTGCCAGCAGTTACTCTTATGACACCATCAGCTCCTATAATTCACCCCTCCACTTT,CASSYSYDTISSYNSPLHF
TRBD1,TRBJ2-1,-,TRBV28,TGTGCCAGCAGTTCATTGGGACAGGGGGAGTTCTTC,CASSSLGQGEFF
TRBD1,TRBJ2-3,many,TRBV7-9,TGTGCCAGCAGCTTCGTCCCGGGACAGGGAGGCACAGATACGCAGTATTTT,CASSFVPGQGGTDTQYF
-,TRBJ1-4,few,TRBV12-3/TRBV12-4,TGTGCCAGCAGCCGCCACTCGGAGACTGAAAATGAAAAACTGTTTTTT,CASSRHSETENEKLFF
-,TRBJ2-1,-,TRBV5-1,TGCGCCAGCAGCTTGACTGCTTTGGATGAGCAGTTCTTC,CASSLTALDEQFF
-,TRBJ1-1,-,TRBV20-1,TGCAGTGCTAGAGATGAAGCTGAAGCTTTCTTT,CSARDEAEAFF
-,TRBJ1-6,many,TRBV20-1,TGCAGTGCTAGAGGGGGCAGGAGCCAAGCCCTCCACTTT,CSARGGRSQALHF
TRBD1,TRBJ1-2,many,TRBV12-3/TRBV12-4,TGTGCCAGCAGCTCGGCCGGGACAGGGATAGAATATGGCTACACCTTC,CASSSAGTGIEYGYTF
-,TRBJ2-7,-,TRBV28,TGTGCCAGCAGGCCTGATTCGAGGAACGAGCAGTACTTC,CASRPDSRNEQYF
-,TRBJ2-3,few,TRBV18,TGTGCCAGCTCACCACGTCAGTTGGGGGTTCGAACAGATACGCAGTATTTT,CASSPRQLGVRTDTQYF
-,TRBJ1-4,many,TRBV7-6,TGTGCCAGCAGCTTATTTCGCGGTGAAAAACTGTTTTTT,CASSLFRGEKLFF
-,TRBJ2-1,-,TRBV24-1,TGTGCCACCAGTGATCCTGTGACCGGGGATGAGCAGTTCTTC,CATSDPVTGDEQFF
-,TRBJ2-1,many,TRBV7-3,TGTGCCAGCAGCTTACAGGGCTCCTACAATGAGCAGTTCTTC,CASSLQGSYNEQFF
TRBD2,TRBJ2-3,many,TRBV5-1,TGCGCCAGCAGCTTGGGACTAGCGGGGATAGGCACAGATACGCAGTATTTT,CASSLGLAGIGTDTQYF
-,TRBJ2-5,-,TRBV11-2,TGTGCCAGCAGGTCCCTGGCGAGGGGACGCCAAGAGACCCAGTACTTC,CASRSLARGRQETQYF
-,TRBJ1-6,-,TRBV5-6,TGTGCCAGCAGCTTGGGGGGGTTCGATAATTCACCCCTCCACTTT,CASSLGGFDNSPLHF
-,TRBJ1-2,many,TRBV3-1,TGTGCCAGCAGCCAAGTTTCGGGCGCCGGACTCCTTGGCTACACCTTC,CASSQVSGAGLLGYTF
-,TRBJ1-2,many,TRBV29-1,TGCAGCGTTGAGACGGGGAGCGGCTACACCTTC,CSVETGSGYTF
-,TRBJ2-3,-,TRBV6-5,TGTGCCAGCAGTTACGGGGTATACGGCGAAACAGATACGCAGTATTTT,CASSYGVYGETDTQYF
-,TRBJ1-2,-,TRBV9,TGTGCCAGCAGCCCTGACAGATATGGCTACACCTTC,CASSPDRYGYTF
-,TRBJ1-5,-,TRBV12-3/TRBV12-4,TGTGCCAGCAGTTCAGGGATCAATCAGCCCCAGCATTTT,CASSSGINQPQHF
TRBD2,TRBJ2-7,few,TRBV12-3/TRBV12-4,TGTGCCAGCAGTTTGCTACTAGCGGAGTCCTACGAGCAGTACTTC,CASSLLLAESYEQYF
-,TRBJ1-1,many,TRBV11-2,TGTGCCAGCAGCGCGAGGGGACGAAGAACTGAAGCTTTCTTT,CASSARGRRTEAFF
TRBD1,TRBJ2-1,many,TRBV10-3,TGTGCCATCAGTATTAACAGGGGTAATGAGCAGTTCTTC,CAISINRGNEQFF
-,TRBJ1-5,few,TRBV7-2,TGTGCCAGCGGGGGACGGCACGGGCCCCAGCATTTT,CASGGRHGPQHF
-,TRBJ1-2,-,TRBV7-2,TGTGCCAGCAGCTTAGTTAGGGGAAATGGCTACACCTTC,CASSLVRGNGYTF
-,TRBJ2-2,-,TRBV27,TGTGCCAGCACCGTAGGGGGAACCGGGGAGCTGTTTTTT,CASTVGGTGELFF
-,TRBJ1-6,many,TRBV15,TGTGCCACCAGCAGTTGGGACTCACCCCTCCACTTT,CATSSWDSPLHF
-,TRBJ2-1,many,TRBV2,TGTGCCAGCAGTGGGGGAAACAATGAGCAGTTCTTC,CASSGGNNEQFF
-,TRBJ1-5,-,TRBV20-1,TGCAGTGCTAGAGTCAGCATTGACAATCAGCCCCAGCATTTT,CSARVSIDNQPQHF
TRBD1,TRBJ1-1,-,TRBV6-1,TGTGCCAGCTCAAGACCCCAAACAGGGGTGAACACTGAAGCTTTCTTT,CASSRPQTGVNTEAFF
-,TRBJ1-2,many,TRBV27,TGTGCCAGCGCCCGCCCAGCAGGCGCTAACTATGGCTACACCTTC,CASARPAGANYGYTF
-,TRBJ1-1,few,TRBV27,TGTGCCAGCAGTTTAATGGCTGCCAACACTGAAGCTTTCTTT,CASSLMAANTEAFF
TRBD1,TRBJ1-5,few,TRBV27,TGTGCCAGCAGCTACGAGGGACAGGGGAATCAGCCCCAGCATTTT,CASSYEGQGNQPQHF
-,TRBJ2-7,few,TRBV7-8,TGTGCCAGCAGCTTAATGCTAGCGAGAGGGGTCGAGCAGTACTTC,CASSLMLARGVEQYF
TRBD1,TRBJ2-3,few,TRBV20-1,TGCAGTGCCAGCCCGCCCGGGACAGGGGGCGTCGGCACAGATACGCAGTATTTT,CSASPPGTGGVGTDTQYF
TRBD2,TRBJ2-3,many,TRBV5-5,TGTGCCAGCAGCAGGACTAGCGGGGAGGCAGATACGCAGTATTTT,CASSRTSGEADTQYF
-,TRBJ2-6,-,TRBV9,TGTGCCAGCAGCACACCCCTGAGAGGATCTGGGGCCAACGTCCTGACTTTC,CASSTPLRGSGANVLTF
-,TRBJ2-7,many,TRBV4-2,TGTGCCAGCAGCCAAGATCCCGACACCCTCGAGCAGTACTTC,CASSQDPDTLEQYF
-,TRBJ1-2,many,TRBV7-9,TGTGCCAGCAGCTTAGCGCGGGCAGGGGTTGGCTACACCTTC,CASSLARAGVGYTF
-,TRBJ2-6,few,TRBV9,TGTGCCAGCAGGGGAGAGGGCTCTGGGGCCAACGTCCTGACTTTC,CASRGEGSGANVLTF
-,TRBJ2-5,few,TRBV7-9,TGTGCCAGCAGCTTAGTGGGGACTGTACAAGAGACCCAGTACTTC,CASSLVGTVQETQYF
-,TRBJ2-5,-,TRBV7-9,TGTGCCAGCAGCTTACCGAACCGCGAGACCCAGTACTTC,CASSLPNRETQYF
-,TRBJ2-5,few,TRBV10-3,TGTGCCATCAGTGAAGGGGACGGAGCTAAAGAGACCCAGTACTTC,CAISEGDGAKETQYF
-,TRBJ2-1,many,TRBV20-1,TGCAGTGCTAGTTCGGGGGACCACAATGAGCAGTTCTTC,CSASSGDHNEQFF
TRBD2,TRBJ2-7,many,TRBV13,TGTGCCAGCAGCCTAACGGCGGGAGGGCCGGGGGAGCAGTACTTC,CASSLTAGGPGEQYF
-,TRBJ2-7,few,TRBV7-9,TGTGCCAGCAGCTCCCTCCCCTTCTCCTACGAGCAGTACTTC,CASSSLPFSYEQYF